A selection of T cell receptor beta chains follows, all from one sample in a study of T cells in Graves' hyperthyroidism and ophthalmopathy. MiXCR was run by TCRdb on the multiplex PCR reads, yielding one entry per CDR3 protein. Of a few hundred thousand distinct CDR3 sequences listed, roughly a fifth were seen once; the top ten hold under 55%. The sample comprised blood. Receptors originate from a woman aged 45-59 years with Graves' hyperthyroidism. Both conserved end residues are part of each CDR3. D genes are given only for firm matches. The size of a clone is reported for some rows only, either as once, few or many, or as a class for expanded clones.

V gene	clone size	CDR3 length	D gene	J gene	CDR3 DNA	CDR3 protein
TRBV20-1	many	18	TRBD1	TRBJ2-5	TGCAGTGCTAGAGTTGACCTCCGGCGGGACAGGGGACAAGAGACCCAGTACTTC	CSARVDLRRDRGQETQYF
TRBV19	-	13	-	TRBJ1-3	TGTGCCAGTAGTCGAGGTACTGGAAACACCATATATTTT	CASSRGTGNTIYF
TRBV10-3	many	12	-	TRBJ2-7	TGTGCCATCAGTGAGTCCCCCTACGAGCAGTACTTC	CAISESPYEQYF
TRBV11-2	-	19	TRBD1	TRBJ2-2	TGTGCCAGCAGCTTAGACCTTCCTGGACAGGTTCTCAGGCCCGGGGAGCTGTTTTTT	CASSLDLPGQVLRPGELFF
TRBV20-1	-	13	-	TRBJ2-3	TGCAGTGCCAGAGATGTGACTAGGGACACGCAGTATTTT	CSARDVTRDTQYF
TRBV4-1	-	17	TRBD1	TRBJ2-2	TGCGCCAGCAGCCAAGACGGACAGGGAGCAAACACCGGGGAGCTGTTTTTT	CASSQDGQGANTGELFF
TRBV11-2	many	13	TRBD2	TRBJ2-1	TGTGCCAGCAGCTTAGATGGGACTAGCGGAGAGTTCTTC	CASSLDGTSGEFF
TRBV20-1	-	12	-	TRBJ2-7	TGCAGTGGCAGGACTCACTCCTACGAGCAGTACTTC	CSGRTHSYEQYF
TRBV6-5	many	14	-	TRBJ1-5	TGTGCCAGCAGTTACTCGAGGGGGAATCAGCCCCAGCATTTT	CASSYSRGNQPQHF
TRBV11-3	many	16	TRBD2	TRBJ2-2	TGTGCCAGCAGCCGATTAGCGGGAGGGAACACCGGGGAGCTGTTTTTT	CASSRLAGGNTGELFF
TRBV7-8	few	20	TRBD1	TRBJ1-5	TGTGCCAGCAGCTTAAAAGGGGCAGGGGGTAGGTTAACGGGCAATCAGCCCCAGCATTTT	CASSLKGAGGRLTGNQPQHF
TRBV10-3	-	13	TRBD2	TRBJ2-3	TGTGCCATCAGTGGACGGGGGGTTTGGACGCAGTATTTT	CAISGRGVWTQYF
TRBV29-1	many	15	-	TRBJ2-2	TGCAGCGTCAGGCTAAGTCAATCGGACACCGGGGAGCTGTTTTTT	CSVRLSQSDTGELFF
TRBV7-3	-	13	-	TRBJ1-6	TGTGCCAGCAGCGCTTGGGAGGGTTCACCCCTCCACTTT	CASSAWEGSPLHF
TRBV2	-	14	-	TRBJ2-2	TGTGCCAGCTCGAGCCCGCTTAACACCGGGGAGCTGTTTTTT	CASSSPLNTGELFF
TRBV7-9	many	15	TRBD2	TRBJ2-1	TGTGCCAGCAGGGCTATGGGACTAGCGGGAGATGAGCAGTTCTTC	CASRAMGLAGDEQFF
TRBV7-9	many	15	TRBD2	TRBJ2-1	TGTGCCAGCAGTTGGACTAGCGGGGTATACAATGAGCAGTTCTTC	CASSWTSGVYNEQFF